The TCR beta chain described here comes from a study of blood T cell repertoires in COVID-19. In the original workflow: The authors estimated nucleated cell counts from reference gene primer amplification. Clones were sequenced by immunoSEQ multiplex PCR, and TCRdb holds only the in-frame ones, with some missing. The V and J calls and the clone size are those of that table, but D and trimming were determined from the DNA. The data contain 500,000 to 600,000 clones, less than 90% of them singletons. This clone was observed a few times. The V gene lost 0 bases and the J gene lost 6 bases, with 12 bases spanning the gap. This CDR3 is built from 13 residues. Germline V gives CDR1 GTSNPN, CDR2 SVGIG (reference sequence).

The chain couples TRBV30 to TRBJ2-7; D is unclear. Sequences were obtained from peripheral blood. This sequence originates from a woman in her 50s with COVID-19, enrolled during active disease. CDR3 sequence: CAWSVRRPAEQYF. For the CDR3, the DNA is TGTGCCTGGAGTGTACGCAGGCCAGCCGAGCAGTACTTC.